This record looks at one T cell receptor (beta chain) sequence and its context. This entry is derived from a study of blood T cell repertoires in COVID-19. The assay was immunoSEQ multiplex PCR, and TCRdb's table has in-frame clones only and misses some. Among 160,000 or so clones listed, under 85% were seen once. CDR1 and CDR2 (germline): LGHNA, YSLEER. This CDR3 region has 13 residues. The ends were cut back, 2 bases at V and 6 bases at J, with 10 bases in the middle. Sequenced input: peripheral blood. The rearrangement uses TRBV4-3 and TRBJ2-5, with D possibly TRBD1 on 5 matching bases. This TCR was recovered from a man between 65 and 85 years old who had recovered from COVID-19. For the CDR3, the DNA is TGCGCCAGCAGCCAACAGGGTTCGCAGACCCAGTACTTC. It encodes CASSQQGSQTQYF.